The 27 T cell receptor beta chains reported below all come from one sample, sequenced in a study of CD8 T cells in Susac syndrome. RNA amounts of roughly 0.45 to 1 ug underwent reverse transcription with random hexamers. Each CDR3 protein is one row after TCRdb ran MiXCR on the immunoSEQ multiplex PCR reads. The table shows around 99,000 distinct CDR3 sequences, with roughly 95% occurring only once. The material sequenced was CD4+ T cells from PBMCs. The receptors come from a human donor in good health.

This chain joins TRBV6-1 and TRBJ2-6; perhaps D is TRBD1 or TRBD2 (5 bases each). The CDR3 contains 17 residues. V gave up 4 bases and J gave up 4 bases, with 17 bases separating them. Germline CDR1 is MNHNS and CDR2 is SASEGT. Here the CDR3 reads CASSGSLTGPGANVLTF. The CDR3, as DNA: TGTGCCAGCAGTGGTAGTCTTACGGGGCCCGGGGCCAACGTCCTGACTTTC.

The J gene is TRBJ2-2, the V gene TRBV19; D is perhaps TRBD1 (6 bases). Per the germline V gene, CDR1 is LNHDA and CDR2 is SQIVND (reference sequence). Between the trimmed V and J ends, which lost 0 bases and 6 bases, there was a span of 8 bases. There are 14 residues in the CDR3. The CDR3 loop is CASSIESGAGELFF. As DNA, the CDR3 is TGTGCCAGTAGTATAGAGTCAGGGGCCGGGGAGCTGTTTTTT.

The chain carries TRBV7-9 and TRBJ2-4, with D perhaps matching TRBD1 (5 bases). V dropped 6 bases and J dropped 0 bases, with 12 bases sitting between them. The CDR3 totals 15 residues. Looked up from germline, CDR1 is SEHNR and CDR2 is FQNEAQ (reference sequence). CDR3: CASSADRLAKNIQYF. The CDR3, as DNA: TGTGCCAGCAGTGCTGACAGACTAGCCAAAAACATTCAGTACTTC.

V gene TRBV2 combines with J gene TRBJ2-2; D is possibly TRBD2 (6 bases). The CDR3 length is 14 residues. Per the germline V gene, CDR1 is SNHLY and CDR2 is FYNNEI. The ends were cut back, 6 bases at V and 2 bases at J, with 10 bases in the middle. This CDR3 is CASRRDPNTGELFF. CDR3 coding DNA: TGTGCCAGCAGGCGGGACCCTAACACCGGGGAGCTGTTTTTT.

The rearrangement links TRBV3-1 to TRBJ1-2, with a possible D match to TRBD1 (6 bases). Per the germline V gene, CDR1 is LGHDT and CDR2 is YNNKEL (reference sequence). CDR3 length equals 12 residues. V lost 1 base, J lost 7 bases, and 7 bases lay in between. This CDR3 reads CASSQGTAGYTF. The CDR3 DNA reads as TGTGCCAGCAGCCAAGGGACAGCTGGCTACACCTTC.

The rearrangement uses TRBV18 and TRBJ1-5; TRBD1 agrees at 9 bases. The CDR3 has 14 amino acids. The V gene end was trimmed by 6 bases and the J gene end by 7 bases; junction bases not matched to a gene: 7. Germline lookup yields CDR1 KGHSH and CDR2 LQKENI. In DNA, the CDR3 is TGTGCCAGCTCCGTAACAGGGGGCGAACAGCCCCAGCATTTT. Its translation: CASSVTGGEQPQHF. The full variable domain, with the rest looked up from reference TRBV18 and TRBJ1-5, is NAGVMQNPRHLVRRRGQEARLRCSPMKGHSHVYWYRQLPEEGLKFMVYLQKENIIDESGMPKERFSAEFPKEGPSILRIQQVVRGDSAAYFCASSVTGGEQPQHFGDGTRLSIL.

This chain joins TRBV6-6 and TRBJ1-5; perhaps TRBD1 as D (6 bases). V was pared by 7 bases and J by 9 bases, with 22 bases between. From germline, CDR1 is MNHNY and CDR2 SVGAGI (reference sequence). The CDR3 runs 15 residues. CDR3 in amino acids: CASTGDISDGRPQHF. The CDR3 DNA reads TGTGCCAGCACCGGGGACATATCAGACGGTCGGCCCCAGCATTTT.

The rearrangement uses TRBV30 and TRBJ2-2, with D unclear. CDR3 length equals 16 residues. CDR1 is GTSNPN and CDR2 is SVGIG in the germline V gene (reference sequence). Trimming removed 0 bases at V and 0 bases at J, with 11 bases between. The CDR3 DNA sequence: TGTGCCTGGAGTGTAAGAAAAACCTCGAACACCGGGGAGCTGTTTTTT. Protein: CAWSVRKTSNTGELFF.

The chain joins TRBV27 to TRBJ1-3, with D possibly TRBD1 on 6 matching bases. V lost 6 bases and J 4 bases, leaving 10 bases between the germline ends. Germline V gene data show CDR1 as MNHEY and CDR2 as SMNVEV (reference sequence). The CDR3 is 13 residues long. The CDR3 spells CASRSGDGNTIYF. CDR3 DNA: TGTGCCAGCAGGTCAGGGGACGGAAACACCATATATTTT.

The chain has TRBV5-1 and TRBJ2-6, with D hard to call. V lost 0 bases and J lost 1, with 2 bases in between. The length of the CDR3 is 14 residues. Germline-derived CDR1 and CDR2 are SGHRS and YFSETQ. DNA of the CDR3: TGCGCCAGCAGCTTGGTTTCTGGGGCCAACGTCCTGACTTTC. Translating it yields CASSLVSGANVLTF.

This chain connects TRBV4-3 to TRBJ2-3, with 9 bases lining up with TRBD2. Germline values: CDR1 LGHNA, CDR2 YSLEER. Losses at the gene ends were 0 bases for V and 3 bases for J; bases not matched to a gene: 4. CDR3 size: 16 residues. CDR3 amino acids: CASSQEGSGRTDTQYF. The CDR3 DNA is TGCGCCAGCAGCCAAGAAGGCAGCGGGAGGACAGATACGCAGTATTTT.

The rearrangement uses TRBV30 and TRBJ1-1; 7 bases map to TRBD1. The CDR3 loop spans 13 amino acids. Germline assignment: CDR1 GTSNPN and CDR2 SVGIG (reference sequence). The V segment lost 3 bases and the J segment 5 bases; nucleotides outside the gene matches: 6. CDR3 amino acids: CAWREQGNTEAFF. CDR3 DNA: TGTGCCTGGAGGGAACAGGGGAATACTGAAGCTTTCTTT.

The V and J genes are TRBV29-1 and TRBJ1-1, with 7 bases identical to TRBD1. Germline V gene data show CDR1 as SQVTM and CDR2 as ANQGSEA. V trimming: 6 bases; J trimming: 3 bases; junction bases outside the gene matches: 10. The CDR3 runs 14 residues. CDR3 loop: CSVRKQGLDTEAFF. DNA for the CDR3: TGCAGCGTCAGGAAACAGGGGTTGGACACTGAAGCTTTCTTT.

V is TRBV20-1 and J is TRBJ2-7; the D gene is possibly TRBD2 (6 bases). The CDR3 has 15 residues. Deletions cut 3 bases from V and 3 bases from J, with 18 bases between. CDR1 DFQATT and CDR2 SNEGSKA come from the germline V gene (reference sequence). The CDR3 sequence is CSAREGRRSIYEQYF. CDR3 DNA: TGCAGTGCTAGGGAGGGTCGCCGATCAATCTACGAGCAGTACTTC.

The chain has TRBV7-9 and TRBJ2-7; maybe TRBD1 (6 bases). The V gene lost 5 bases and the J gene lost 3 bases, with 8 bases spanning the gap. Germline V gene data show CDR1 as SEHNR and CDR2 as FQNEAQ (reference sequence). This CDR3 is 12 amino acids long. The CDR3 bases are TGTGCCAGCAGCGAGGGACACTACGAGCAGTACTTC. The encoded protein is CASSEGHYEQYF. Filled out from reference TRBV7-9 and TRBJ2-7, the complete variable domain reads DTGVSQNPRHKITKRGQNVTFRCDPISEHNRLYWYRQTLGQGPEFLTYFQNEAQLEKSRLLSDRFSAERPKGSFSTLEIQRTEQGDSAMYLCASSEGHYEQYFGPGTRLTVT.

J is TRBJ2-7 and V is TRBV7-2; D unresolved. Germline-derived CDR1 and CDR2 are SGHTA and FQGNSA. Between the trimmed V and J ends, which lost 5 bases and 0 bases, there was a span of 11 bases. The CDR3 has 14 residues. DNA for the CDR3: TGTGCCAGCAGCCACCAGGTGGACTCCTACGAGCAGTACTTC. Its protein is CASSHQVDSYEQYF.

The chain's CDR3 is CASSQDSTPGGEKLFF. In DNA form, the CDR3 reads TGCGCCAGCAGCCAAGATTCCACGCCGGGAGGTGAAAAACTGTTTTTT. The chain combines TRBV4-3 with TRBJ1-4; D is undetermined. V gave up 0 bases and J gave up 7 bases, with 15 bases separating them. Germline CDR1 reads LGHNA; CDR2 reads YSLEER. The CDR3 covers 16 residues.

This clonotype was picked up one time. CDR3 sequence (DNA): TGTGCCAGCAGCTTAGACGGGACTAGCTCCTACGAGCAGTACTTC. Protein product: CASSLDGTSSYEQYF. The genes are TRBV7-2 and TRBJ2-7, with 8 positions matching TRBD2. Germline assignment: CDR1 SGHTA and CDR2 FQGNSA. The CDR3 is made up of 15 amino acids. Trimming at V came to 1 base and at J to 0 bases, leaving 2 bases not matched to a gene.

The gene calls are TRBV3-1 and TRBJ1-1, with D perhaps matching TRBD1 (6 bases). This CDR3 comprises 14 residues. The V and J ends lost 4 bases and 1 base respectively, with 10 bases between them. Looked up from germline, CDR1 is LGHDT and CDR2 is YNNKEL (reference sequence). CDR3 sequence reads: CASSPRQANTEAFF. In DNA form, the CDR3 reads TGTGCCAGCAGCCCCCGACAGGCGAACACTGAAGCTTTCTTT.

The V gene is TRBV2, the J gene TRBJ2-4; 9 nucleotides match TRBD1. CDR1 is SNHLY, CDR2 FYNNEI, per germline. Trimming took 7 bases from V and 8 from J; bases not matched to a gene: 6. This CDR3 has 13 residues. In nucleotides, the CDR3 is TGTGCCAGCAACCGGGACAGGGAATACATTCAGTACTTC. Translation gives CASNRDREYIQYF. The variable domain in full, completed from reference TRBV2 and TRBJ2-4, reads EPEVTQTPSHQVTQMGQEVILRCVPISNHLYFYWYRQILGQKVEFLVSFYNNEISEKSEIFDDQFSVERPDGSNFTLKIRSTKLEDSAMYFCASNRDREYIQYFGAGTRLSVL.

This clonotype has a single count. This sequence joins TRBV24-1 and TRBJ2-1, with D tentatively TRBD2 (6 bases). Germline CDR1 and CDR2: KGHDR and SFDVKD. This CDR3 has 15 residues. Trimming removed 2 bases at V and 6 bases at J, with 13 bases between. CDR3 sequence reads: CATSDYVGGRNEQFF. In DNA, the CDR3 is TGTGCCACCAGTGATTATGTGGGAGGACGCAATGAGCAGTTCTTC.

The gene calls are TRBV20-1 and TRBJ2-7; TRBD1 matches at 10 bases. This CDR3 contains 15 residues. J was trimmed by 6 bases and V by 8 bases; bases with no gene match: 16. The germline CDR1 and CDR2 sequences are DFQATT and SNEGSKA (reference sequence). The CDR3 loop reads CSSNSQGQGNPEQYF. The CDR3 nucleotides are TGCAGTTCGAATAGTCAGGGACAGGGGAATCCCGAGCAGTACTTC.

The chain is built from TRBV30 and TRBJ1-2; D not certain. The V end was cut by 2 bases, the J end by 2 bases, with 9 bases between. This CDR3 region has 13 residues. Germline lookup yields CDR1 GTSNPN and CDR2 SVGIG (reference sequence). The CDR3 sequence is CAWSRDENYGYTF. The DNA for the CDR3 is TGTGCCTGGAGTAGGGATGAAAACTATGGCTACACCTTC.

The V call is TRBV28, the J call TRBJ2-3, with D possibly TRBD2 on 7 matching bases. Trimming took off 7 bases at V and 4 bases at J, with 15 bases between the two ends. The CDR3 is made up of 14 amino acids. The germline gives CDR1 MDHEN, CDR2 SYDVKM. The CDR3 spells CASIKGGASDTQYF. In DNA, the CDR3 is TGTGCCAGCATTAAGGGGGGGGCCTCAGATACGCAGTATTTT. Full variable domain (rest looked up from reference TRBV28 and TRBJ2-3): DVKVTQSSRYLVKRTGEKVFLECVQDMDHENMFWYRQDPGLGLRLIYFSYDVKMKEKGDIPEGYSVSREKKERFSLILESASTNQTSMYLCASIKGGASDTQYFGPGTRLTVL.

The chain recombines TRBV4-2 with TRBJ2-7; the match to TRBD2 covers 9 bases. J was trimmed by 0 bases and V by 1 base; bases with no gene match: 4. The germline gives CDR1 LGHNA, CDR2 YNFKEQ. The CDR3 runs 16 residues. The CDR3 nucleotides read TGTGCCAGCAGCCAAGGATTTAGCGGGAGCTCCTACGAGCAGTACTTC. This sequence encodes CASSQGFSGSSYEQYF.

The chain recombines TRBV20-1 with TRBJ2-5; 7 bases match TRBD1. Losses at the gene ends were 5 bases for V and 2 bases for J; bases not matched to a gene: 2. There are 12 residues in the CDR3. Germline loops: CDR1 DFQATT, CDR2 SNEGSKA (reference sequence). CDR3: CSAGTAQETQYF. The CDR3 bases are TGCAGTGCTGGGACAGCGCAAGAGACCCAGTACTTC.

This sequence joins TRBV3-1 and TRBJ1-2, with D uncertain. The CDR3 extends over 11 amino acids. Trimming pared 1 base from V and 4 bases from J, leaving 1 base between. Germline-derived CDR1 and CDR2 are LGHDT and YNNKEL (reference sequence). DNA for the CDR3: TGTGCCAGCAGCCAAGCCTATGGCTACACCTTC. It is translated as CASSQAYGYTF.